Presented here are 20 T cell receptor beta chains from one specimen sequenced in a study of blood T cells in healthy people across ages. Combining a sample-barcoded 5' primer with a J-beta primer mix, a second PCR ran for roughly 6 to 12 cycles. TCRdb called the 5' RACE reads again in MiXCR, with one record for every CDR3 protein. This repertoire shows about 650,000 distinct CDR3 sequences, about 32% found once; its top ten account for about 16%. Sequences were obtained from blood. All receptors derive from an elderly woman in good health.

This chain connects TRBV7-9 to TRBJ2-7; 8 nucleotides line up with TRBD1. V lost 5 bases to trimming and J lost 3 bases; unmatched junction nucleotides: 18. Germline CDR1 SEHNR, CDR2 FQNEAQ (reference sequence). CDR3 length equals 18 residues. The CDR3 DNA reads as TGTGCCAGCAGCCCACGCGGACAGGGAGTATCCCCTATCTACGAGCAGTACTTC. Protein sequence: CASSPRGQGVSPIYEQYF.

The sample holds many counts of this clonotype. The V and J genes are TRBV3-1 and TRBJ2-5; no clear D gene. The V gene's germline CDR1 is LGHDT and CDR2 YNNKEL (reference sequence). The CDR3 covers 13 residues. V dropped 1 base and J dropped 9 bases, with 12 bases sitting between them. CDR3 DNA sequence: TGTGCCAGCAGCCAAGTCCTCAACGAGGCCCAGTACTTC. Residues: CASSQVLNEAQYF.

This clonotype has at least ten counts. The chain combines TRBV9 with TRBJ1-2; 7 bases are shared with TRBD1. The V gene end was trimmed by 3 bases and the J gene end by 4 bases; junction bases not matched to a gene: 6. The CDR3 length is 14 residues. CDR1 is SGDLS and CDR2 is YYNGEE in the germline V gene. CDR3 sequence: CASSGRTGSYGYTF. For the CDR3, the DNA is TGTGCCAGCAGCGGCCGGACAGGATCCTATGGCTACACCTTC.

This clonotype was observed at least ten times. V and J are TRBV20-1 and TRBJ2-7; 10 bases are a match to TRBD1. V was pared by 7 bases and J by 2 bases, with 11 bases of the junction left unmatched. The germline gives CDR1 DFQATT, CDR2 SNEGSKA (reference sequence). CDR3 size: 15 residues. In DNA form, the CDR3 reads TGCAGTGGCCAAGGTATTGGACAGGGGGCCTACGAGCAGTACTTC. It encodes CSGQGIGQGAYEQYF.

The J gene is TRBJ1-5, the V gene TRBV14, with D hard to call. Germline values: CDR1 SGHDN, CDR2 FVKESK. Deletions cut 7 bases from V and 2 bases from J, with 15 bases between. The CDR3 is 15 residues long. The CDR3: CASTLAALCNQPQHF. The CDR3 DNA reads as TGTGCCAGCACCTTGGCGGCTTTATGCAATCAGCCCCAGCATTTT.

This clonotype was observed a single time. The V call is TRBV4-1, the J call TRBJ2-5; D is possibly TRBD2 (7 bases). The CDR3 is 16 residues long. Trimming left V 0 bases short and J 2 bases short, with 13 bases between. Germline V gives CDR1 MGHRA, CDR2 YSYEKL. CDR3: CASSQEPGGLQETQYF. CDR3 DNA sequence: TGCGCCAGCAGCCAAGAGCCGGGGGGCTTGCAAGAGACCCAGTACTTC.

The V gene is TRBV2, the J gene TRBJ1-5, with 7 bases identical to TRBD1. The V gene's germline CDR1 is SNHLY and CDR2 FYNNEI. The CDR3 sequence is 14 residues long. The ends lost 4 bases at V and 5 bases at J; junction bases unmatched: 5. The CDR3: CASSARGGDQPQHF. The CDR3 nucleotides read TGTGCCAGCAGTGCCAGGGGGGGCGATCAGCCCCAGCATTTT.

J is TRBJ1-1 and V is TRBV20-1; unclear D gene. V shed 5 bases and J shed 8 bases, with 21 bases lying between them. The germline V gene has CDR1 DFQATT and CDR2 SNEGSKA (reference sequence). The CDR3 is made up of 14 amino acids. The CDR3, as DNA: TGCAGTGCTCAAAAGGCAAGGACTCGTACCGAAGCTTTCTTT. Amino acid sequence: CSAQKARTRTEAFF.

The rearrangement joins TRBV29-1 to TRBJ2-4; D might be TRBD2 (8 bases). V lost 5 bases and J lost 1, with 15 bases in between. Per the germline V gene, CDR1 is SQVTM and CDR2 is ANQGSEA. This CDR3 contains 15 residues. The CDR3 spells CSVPGGGAAKNIQYF. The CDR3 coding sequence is TGCAGCGTTCCGGGAGGGGGCGCGGCCAAAAACATTCAGTACTTC.

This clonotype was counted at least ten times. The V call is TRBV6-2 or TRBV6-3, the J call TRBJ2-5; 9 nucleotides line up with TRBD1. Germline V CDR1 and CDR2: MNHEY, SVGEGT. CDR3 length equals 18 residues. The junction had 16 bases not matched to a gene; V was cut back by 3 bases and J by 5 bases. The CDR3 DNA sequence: TGTGCCAGCAGTTATCCTCCCGACATTTTACAGGGGGCGGAGACCCAGTACTTC. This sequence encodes CASSYPPDILQGAETQYF.

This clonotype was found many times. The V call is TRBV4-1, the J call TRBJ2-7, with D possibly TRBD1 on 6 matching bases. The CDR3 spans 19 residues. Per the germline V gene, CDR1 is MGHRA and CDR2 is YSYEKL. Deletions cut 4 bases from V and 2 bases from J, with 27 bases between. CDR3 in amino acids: CASSLQIRSEGEFPYEQYF. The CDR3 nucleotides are TGCGCCAGCAGCCTACAAATAAGGAGTGAGGGGGAGTTTCCCTACGAGCAGTACTTC.

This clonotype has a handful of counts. This CDR3 is CASSVTTSGNTIYF. CDR3 coding DNA: TGTGCCAGCAGTGTAACCACGTCCGGAAACACCATATATTTT. The V gene is TRBV2, the J gene TRBJ1-3; unclear D gene. The CDR3 length is 14 residues. V gave up 4 bases and J gave up 4 bases, with 11 bases separating them. In germline, CDR1 is SNHLY, CDR2 FYNNEI.

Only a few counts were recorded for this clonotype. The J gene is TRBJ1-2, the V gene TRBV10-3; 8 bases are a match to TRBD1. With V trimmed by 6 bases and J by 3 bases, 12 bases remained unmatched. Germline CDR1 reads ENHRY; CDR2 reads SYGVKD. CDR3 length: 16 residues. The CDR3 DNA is TGTGCCATCAGGCCCCGGACAGGGCCGGTCGACTATGGCTACACCTTC. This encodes CAIRPRTGPVDYGYTF.

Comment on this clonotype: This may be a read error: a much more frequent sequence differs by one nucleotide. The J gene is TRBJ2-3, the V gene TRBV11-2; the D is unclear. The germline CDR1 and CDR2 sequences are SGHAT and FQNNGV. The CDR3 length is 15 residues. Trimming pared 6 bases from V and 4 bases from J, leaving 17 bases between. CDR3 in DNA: TGTGCCAGCAGTCCGTCGGGCCCCTCCCCAGATACGCAGTATTTT. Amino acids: CASSPSGPSPDTQYF.

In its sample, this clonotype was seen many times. The CDR3 here is CASSYDRLNQPQHF. In DNA form, the CDR3 reads TGTGCCAGCAGTTACGACAGGTTAAATCAGCCCCAGCATTTT. The V and J genes are TRBV6-6 and TRBJ1-5, with D perhaps matching TRBD1 (6 bases). The V and J ends lost 2 bases and 4 bases respectively, with 9 bases between them. The CDR3 runs 14 residues. Germline V gives CDR1 MNHNY, CDR2 SVGAGI (reference sequence).

DNA for the CDR3: TGTGCCAGCAGTTCCAACAGGGGAGGGGTATCGGGCGAGCAGTACTTC. Encoded protein: CASSSNRGGVSGEQYF. This sequence joins TRBV27 and TRBJ2-5; D possibly matches TRBD1 or TRBD2 (7 bases each). The J call is doubtful: the DNA matches TRBJ2-7 better. CDR3 length equals 16 residues. Germline values: CDR1 MNHEY, CDR2 SMNVEV (reference sequence).

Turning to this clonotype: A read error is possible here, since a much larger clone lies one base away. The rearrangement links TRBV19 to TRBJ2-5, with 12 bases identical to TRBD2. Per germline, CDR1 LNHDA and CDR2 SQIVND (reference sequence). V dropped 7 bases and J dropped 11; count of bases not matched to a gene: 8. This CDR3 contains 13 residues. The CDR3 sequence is CASKPSGGVEQYF. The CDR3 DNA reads TGTGCCAGTAAGCCTAGCGGGGGGGTTGAGCAGTACTTC. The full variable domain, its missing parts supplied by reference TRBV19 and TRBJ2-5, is DGGITQSPKYLFRKEGQNVTLSCEQNLNHDAMYWYRQDPGQGLRLIYYSQIVNDFQKGDIAEGYSVSREKKESFPLTVTSAQKNPTAFYLCASKPSGGVEQYFGPGTRLLVL.

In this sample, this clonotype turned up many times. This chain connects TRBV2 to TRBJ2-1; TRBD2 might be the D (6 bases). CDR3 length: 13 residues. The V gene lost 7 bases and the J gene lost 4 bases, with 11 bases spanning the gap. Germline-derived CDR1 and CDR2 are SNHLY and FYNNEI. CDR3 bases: TGTGCCAGCAAGGAGGGAGCGTACAATGAGCAGTTCTTC. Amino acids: CASKEGAYNEQFF.

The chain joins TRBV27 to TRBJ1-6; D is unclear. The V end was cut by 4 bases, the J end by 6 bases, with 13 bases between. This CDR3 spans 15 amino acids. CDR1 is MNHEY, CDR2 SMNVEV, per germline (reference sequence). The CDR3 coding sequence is TGTGCCAGCAGTTCCACAGAGGGCGGTAATTCACCCCTCCACTTT. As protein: CASSSTEGGNSPLHF.

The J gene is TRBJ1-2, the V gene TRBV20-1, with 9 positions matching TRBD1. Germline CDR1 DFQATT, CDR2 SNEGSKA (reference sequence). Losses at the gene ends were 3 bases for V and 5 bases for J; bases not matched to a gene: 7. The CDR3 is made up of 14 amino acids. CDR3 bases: TGCAGTGCTAGGGGGACAGGGAGAGGTTATGGCTACACCTTC. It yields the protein CSARGTGRGYGYTF.